This is a list of T cell receptor beta chains from one sample in a study of cytomegalovirus exposure and HLA in healthy donors. Profiled with immunoSEQ multiplex PCR; TCRdb holds only in-frame clones, not every one. The sample has about 37,000 clones; 70% to 75% are singletons. Sequenced material: PBMCs. All receptors come from a man younger than 45 in good health and CMV-seronegative. The CDR3 runs from the conserved cysteine through the conserved F or W. D genes are given only for firm matches. Rows may omit the clone size; those that give it use once, few, many or a size class.

V: TRBV6-5
size: .
J: TRBJ2-2
D: .
CDR3: CASRMDINTGELFF
DNA: TGTGCCAGCAGAATGGACATCAACACCGGGGAGCTGTTTTTT

V: TRBV6-5
size: .
J: TRBJ2-7
D: .
CDR3: CASSYRLDYEQYF
DNA: TGTGCCAGCAGTTACCGACTTGATTACGAGCAGTACTTC

V: TRBV6-1
size: .
J: TRBJ2-3
D: .
CDR3: CASTGLDTQYF
DNA: TGTGCCAGCACCGGGTTAGATACGCAGTATTTT

V: TRBV28
size: .
J: TRBJ1-5
D: .
CDR3: CASSLGGIRNQPQHF
DNA: TGTGCCAGCAGTTTAGGAGGGATACGGAATCAGCCCCAGCATTTT

V: TRBV30
size: .
J: TRBJ1-2
D: TRBD1
CDR3: CAWSVRTGPYGYPF
DNA: TGTGCCTGGAGTGTACGGACAGGCCCCTATGGCTACCCCTTC

V: TRBV6-6
size: .
J: TRBJ2-5
D: .
CDR3: CASSPRYRQETQYF
DNA: TGTGCCAGCAGTCCGAGATACCGACAAGAGACCCAGTACTTC

V: TRBV9
size: once
J: TRBJ2-3
D: TRBD2
CDR3: CASSATPGLAGWADTQYF
DNA: TGTGCCAGCAGCGCCACCCCGGGACTAGCGGGATGGGCAGATACGCAGTATTTT

V: TRBV5-4
size: few
J: TRBJ2-5
D: TRBD2
CDR3: CASRQRGPQETQYF
DNA: TGTGCCAGCCGGCAGCGGGGGCCCCAAGAGACCCAGTACTTC

V: TRBV27
size: .
J: TRBJ1-6
D: TRBD1
CDR3: CASSPGQANSPLHF
DNA: TGTGCCAGCAGTCCAGGACAGGCCAATTCACCCCTCCACTTT

V: TRBV5-1
size: .
J: TRBJ1-2
D: .
CDR3: CASSATTGTNYGYTF
DNA: TGCGCCAGCAGCGCAACCACAGGGACTAACTATGGCTACACCTTC

V: TRBV5-4
size: .
J: TRBJ2-1
D: .
CDR3: CASSFLASTGMNEQFF
DNA: TGTGCCAGCAGCTTCCTGGCATCAACAGGGATGAATGAGCAGTTCTTC

V: TRBV27
size: .
J: TRBJ2-7
D: .
CDR3: CASSLRGGQHYSYEQYF
DNA: TGTGCCAGCAGTTTAAGAGGCGGACAGCACTACTCCTACGAGCAGTACTTC

V: TRBV19
size: .
J: TRBJ1-3
D: .
CDR3: CASSIGGQGSGNTIYF
DNA: TGTGCCAGTAGTATCGGCGGGCAGGGGTCTGGAAACACCATATATTTT

V: TRBV19
size: few
J: TRBJ2-3
D: .
CDR3: CASTATGRTDTQYF
DNA: TGTGCCAGTACCGCCACGGGGAGGACAGATACGCAGTATTTT

V: TRBV7-6
size: once
J: TRBJ2-2
D: TRBD1
CDR3: CASSLAGQGNGELFF
DNA: TGTGCCAGCAGCTTGGCGGGACAGGGAAACGGGGAGCTGTTTTTT

V: TRBV21-1
size: .
J: TRBJ1-4
D: .
CDR3: CASSARDNPQSYEKLFF
DNA: TGTGCCAGCAGCGCCCGGGACAACCCCCAGTCTTATGAAAAACTGTTTTTT

V: TRBV2
size: few
J: TRBJ2-7
D: .
CDR3: CASSDSGVAREQYF
DNA: TGTGCCAGCAGTGACTCAGGGGTCGCACGGGAGCAGTACTTC

V: TRBV28
size: .
J: TRBJ2-7
D: TRBD1
CDR3: CASRPTGTGHSYEQYF
DNA: TGTGCCAGCAGACCAACCGGGACAGGGCACTCCTACGAGCAGTACTTC

V: TRBV30
size: .
J: TRBJ1-5
D: .
CDR3: CAWSPQVGRRPQHF
DNA: TGTGCCTGGAGCCCTCAGGTGGGGAGACGGCCCCAGCATTTT

V: TRBV19
size: .
J: TRBJ2-7
D: .
CDR3: CASSLGAPTLYEQYF
DNA: TGTGCCAGTAGCCTAGGGGCGCCCACCCTCTACGAGCAGTACTTC

V: TRBV19
size: .
J: TRBJ1-4
D: TRBD1
CDR3: CASSMGQGTEKLFF
DNA: TGTGCCAGTAGTATGGGACAGGGGACTGAAAAACTGTTTTTT

V: TRBV6-1
size: .
J: TRBJ2-3
D: .
CDR3: CASSDSGGVTDTQYF
DNA: TGTGCCAGCAGTGATTCAGGAGGAGTCACAGATACGCAGTATTTT

V: TRBV2
size: .
J: TRBJ2-7
D: .
CDR3: CASGGSVSYEQYF
DNA: TGTGCCAGCGGGGGCAGTGTTTCCTACGAGCAGTACTTC

V: TRBV6-1
size: .
J: TRBJ2-1
D: TRBD2
CDR3: CASSGLAGGIGEQFF
DNA: TGTGCCAGCAGTGGACTAGCGGGAGGGATCGGTGAGCAGTTCTTC

V: TRBV6-5
size: .
J: TRBJ2-1
D: .
CDR3: CASSYSSEVHNEQFF
DNA: TGTGCCAGCAGTTACTCGTCGGAGGTCCACAATGAGCAGTTCTTC

V: TRBV19
size: .
J: TRBJ1-2
D: TRBD1
CDR3: CASSIPGQGYGYTF
DNA: TGTGCCAGTAGTATACCGGGACAGGGATATGGCTACACCTTC

V: TRBV5-4
size: .
J: TRBJ2-1
D: TRBD2
CDR3: CASSPTSGSAYNEQFF
DNA: TGTGCCAGCAGCCCAACTAGCGGGAGCGCTTACAATGAGCAGTTCTTC

V: TRBV18
size: .
J: TRBJ2-7
D: TRBD2
CDR3: CASSPPPGWSGGSATYEQYF
DNA: TGTGCCAGCTCACCCCCCCCGGGGTGGAGCGGGGGGTCCGCCACTTACGAGCAGTACTTC

V: TRBV6-1
size: .
J: TRBJ2-1
D: TRBD2
CDR3: CASGSGGASNEQFF
DNA: TGTGCCAGCGGGAGCGGGGGGGCCTCCAATGAGCAGTTCTTC

V: TRBV15
size: .
J: TRBJ1-4
D: .
CDR3: CATSRDGRGSTNEKLFF
DNA: TGTGCCACCAGCAGAGATGGTAGGGGCTCAACTAATGAAAAACTGTTTTTT

V: TRBV6-1
size: .
J: TRBJ1-3
D: .
CDR3: CASSEGGSGSGNTIYF
DNA: TGTGCCAGCAGTGAAGGAGGGTCGGGCTCTGGAAACACCATATATTTT

V: TRBV7-3
size: once
J: TRBJ1-1
D: TRBD1
CDR3: CASSSSTGGNTEAFF
DNA: TGTGCCAGCAGCTCGTCGACAGGGGGGAACACTGAAGCTTTCTTT

V: TRBV28
size: .
J: TRBJ1-2
D: TRBD1
CDR3: CASSLEDRRNGYTF
DNA: TGTGCCAGCAGTTTAGAGGACAGGAGGAATGGCTACACCTTC

V: TRBV27
size: .
J: TRBJ1-2
D: TRBD1
CDR3: CASSKQGAQNYGYTF
DNA: TGTGCCAGCAGTAAACAGGGGGCGCAGAACTATGGCTACACCTTC

V: TRBV6-6
size: .
J: TRBJ2-1
D: .
CDR3: CASSYVPGGGEQFF
DNA: TGTGCCAGCAGTTACGTCCCGGGGGGCGGGGAGCAGTTCTTC

V: TRBV19
size: .
J: TRBJ2-2
D: TRBD2
CDR3: CASKTGGPNTGELFF
DNA: TGTGCCAGTAAAACGGGGGGACCGAACACCGGGGAGCTGTTTTTT

V: TRBV18
size: once
J: TRBJ2-1
D: .
CDR3: CASSPQSYRTVNEQFF
DNA: TGTGCCAGCTCACCACAGTCCTACAGAACTGTCAATGAGCAGTTCTTC

V: TRBV11-2
size: .
J: TRBJ2-1
D: TRBD1
CDR3: CASSQHLQGIRNEQFF
DNA: TGTGCCAGCAGCCAACATTTACAGGGGATAAGGAATGAGCAGTTCTTC

V: TRBV7-8
size: .
J: TRBJ2-3
D: TRBD1
CDR3: CASSSGTGAATQYF
DNA: TGTGCCAGCAGCTCCGGGACAGGGGCCGCCACGCAGTATTTT

V: TRBV6-1
size: .
J: TRBJ2-7
D: TRBD1
CDR3: CASRGTGGYEQYF
DNA: TGTGCCAGCAGGGGGACAGGGGGCTACGAGCAGTACTTC

V: TRBV5-6
size: .
J: TRBJ2-2
D: .
CDR3: CASSLGGPTGELFF
DNA: TGTGCCAGCAGCTTGGGGGGGCCCACCGGGGAGCTGTTTTTT

V: TRBV5-1
size: .
J: TRBJ2-5
D: TRBD1
CDR3: CASSLTLGQGTQGQYF
DNA: TGCGCCAGCAGCCTCACGTTAGGACAGGGAACTCAGGGGCAGTACTTC

V: TRBV18
size: once
J: TRBJ2-1
D: .
CDR3: CASSPGHHHVLYEQFF
DNA: TGTGCCAGCTCACCAGGGCACCACCACGTTTTGTATGAGCAGTTCTTC

V: TRBV19
size: few
J: TRBJ1-1
D: .
CDR3: CASSIQNTEAFF
DNA: TGTGCCAGTAGTATCCAGAACACTGAAGCTTTCTTT

V: TRBV5-1
size: few
J: TRBJ2-2
D: TRBD1
CDR3: CASSLRTGATNTGELFF
DNA: TGCGCCAGCAGCCTACGGACAGGGGCTACGAACACCGGGGAGCTGTTTTTT

V: TRBV6-1
size: once
J: TRBJ2-7
D: TRBD1
CDR3: CASSLSTGPRSEQYF
DNA: TGTGCCAGCAGTTTATCGACAGGGCCCCGGAGCGAGCAGTACTTC

V: TRBV28
size: .
J: TRBJ2-7
D: .
CDR3: CASSFVSPPYEQYF
DNA: TGTGCCAGCAGTTTCGTCTCCCCCCCCTACGAGCAGTACTTC

V: TRBV11-2
size: .
J: TRBJ2-7
D: .
CDR3: CASSLAAGYSYEQYF
DNA: TGTGCCAGCAGCTTAGCGGCAGGGTACTCCTACGAGCAGTACTTC

V: TRBV15
size: .
J: TRBJ1-6
D: .
CDR3: CATSRQVGSPLHF
DNA: TGTGCCACCAGCAGACAGGTCGGTTCACCCCTCCACTTT

V: TRBV10-3
size: .
J: TRBJ1-4
D: TRBD1
CDR3: CASARQGETTTLFF
DNA: TGTGCCAGCGCAAGACAGGGGGAAACAACAACGCTGTTTTTT

V: TRBV9
size: .
J: TRBJ1-2
D: TRBD1
CDR3: CASSGSDRGNYGYTF
DNA: TGTGCCAGCAGCGGCTCCGACAGGGGAAACTATGGCTACACCTTC

V: TRBV30
size: .
J: TRBJ1-5
D: TRBD1
CDR3: CAWSRGQGESNQPQHF
DNA: TGTGCCTGGAGCAGGGGGCAGGGGGAAAGCAATCAGCCCCAGCATTTT